This T cell receptor (beta chain) was captured by sequencing in a study of T cells expressing NK-cell markers. Study overall: From sorted CD3+CD56+NKG2C+, CD3+CD56+NKG2C- and CD3+CD56-NKG2C+ T cells came the TCR beta repertoires. Study-level points and caveats: Leadership of the CD3+CD56-NKG2C+ fraction also belonged to these clonotypes in a handful of donors. Certain NKG2C+ T cell clones were expanded, and their HCMV specificity remained unclear.

About this clonotype itself: The antigen is undetermined.

Scientists made TCR beta cDNA using 5'RACE template switching with UMIs. No DNA is given; TCRdb re-called the 5' RACE reads and lists each CDR3 protein once. Here the sample table reports some 410,000 distinct CDR3 sequences. Sequenced sample: blood T cells: a sorted CD56 or NKG2C T cell subset, CD4+ or CD8+ T cells, or bulk PBMC T cells (not recorded which). The receptor was isolated from a woman between 18 and 70 years old in good health.

CDR3 in amino acids: CATTNRGRTEAFF. The chain couples TRBV7-2 to TRBJ1-1; TCRdb indicates TRBD1, and absent DNA this call remains unverified. Per the germline V gene, CDR1 is SGHTA and CDR2 is FQGNSA. The CDR3 totals 13 residues.